A selection of T cell receptor beta chains follows, all from one sample in a study of blood T cell repertoires in COVID-19. Using immunoSEQ multiplex PCR, the repertoire was profiled, and TCRdb retains in-frame clones only, with some absent. This table holds 170,000 or so clones, 87% found once. Source material: PBMCs or T cells enriched from blood (not recorded which). The receptors originated from a woman between 50 and 59 years old who had recovered from COVID-19. CDR3s include the opening cysteine and the closing phenylalanine or tryptophan. D genes are given only for firm matches. Where a row states a size, it is once, few, many or the class of an expanded clone; other rows omit it.

DNA | CDR3 | J | size | V | D
TGTGCCAGCAGCCTCGGTCTTGGACAGCTCCTTAATGAAAAACTGTTTTTT | CASSLGLGQLLNEKLFF | TRBJ1-4 | once | TRBV9 | .
TGTGCCAGCAGCTTTAGCGGGAAAGCAGATACGCAGTATTTT | CASSFSGKADTQYF | TRBJ2-3 | once | TRBV7-8 | TRBD2
TGTGCCAGTAGCAGGTTAGACAGTAACTATGGCTACACCTTC | CASSRLDSNYGYTF | TRBJ1-2 | . | TRBV19 | .
TGTGCCTGGAGTGTGTTACTAGCTGACACCGGGGAGCTGTTTTTT | CAWSVLLADTGELFF | TRBJ2-2 | . | TRBV30 | .
TGTGCCACCTTAGCTCCCTACAATGAGCAGTTCTTC | CATLAPYNEQFF | TRBJ2-1 | . | TRBV6-5 | .
TGTGCCAGCAGCTCGGGACTAGCTGGCAATGAGCAGTTCTTC | CASSSGLAGNEQFF | TRBJ2-1 | . | TRBV6-5 | TRBD2
TGTGCCAGCAGTGGGGGGACTTTCGAAACTTACAATGAGCAGTTCTTC | CASSGGTFETYNEQFF | TRBJ2-1 | . | TRBV2 | .
TGCGCCAGCAGCCTAGCCCCGACAGGGTTGGAGACCCAGTACTTC | CASSLAPTGLETQYF | TRBJ2-5 | . | TRBV4-1 | TRBD1
TGTGCCAGCAGCTCCTCCTACCGTATCTACACCGGGGAGCTGTTTTTT | CASSSSYRIYTGELFF | TRBJ2-2 | . | TRBV11-2 | .
TGTGCTAGTGGTATAGCGGGAGGCCCTCGGGATTTGCAGTTCTTC | CASGIAGGPRDLQFF | TRBJ2-1 | . | TRBV12-5 | TRBD2
TGTGCCAGCAGAGGAGGAGGGAAGGCACGAGAGACCCAGTACTTC | CASRGGGKARETQYF | TRBJ2-5 | . | TRBV2 | .
TGTGCCAGCAGCTTAGGATCACTGGATACGCAGTATTTT | CASSLGSLDTQYF | TRBJ2-3 | once | TRBV11-2 | .
TGTGCCAGCAGCTTGGTCAGGGGCTTCGGGACCCAGCATTTT | CASSLVRGFGTQHF | TRBJ1-5 | . | TRBV11-2 | .
TGTGCCATAGGGGGGTCCGGGAGGTCCCTCACAGATACGCAGTATTTT | CAIGGSGRSLTDTQYF | TRBJ2-3 | . | TRBV10-3 | .
TGCAGTGCTAGAGTATTTACTGAAGCTTTCTTT | CSARVFTEAFF | TRBJ1-1 | . | TRBV20-1 | .
TGTGCCAGCCTTCGGTGGAGGACCCCAGATACGCAGTATTTT | CASLRWRTPDTQYF | TRBJ2-3 | . | TRBV2 | .
TGTGCCACCAGTGATATGGGACTAGCGGGCCCTTACACCGGGGAGCTGTTTTTT | CATSDMGLAGPYTGELFF | TRBJ2-2 | . | TRBV24-1 | TRBD2
TGTGCCAGCAGTTTAGGTCGAGGCCCCTGGCCCCAGCATTTT | CASSLGRGPWPQHF | TRBJ1-5 | . | TRBV28 | .
TGTGCCAGCCTCAGAACCGGGACATCCTATGGCTACACCTTC | CASLRTGTSYGYTF | TRBJ1-2 | few | TRBV28 | .
TGTGCCAGCAGCTTGCTGGCAGGGGGCATATATGGCTACACCTTC | CASSLLAGGIYGYTF | TRBJ1-2 | . | TRBV5-6 | TRBD1
TGTGCCAGCAGCCCAGCCCCAGGGGTCCCCTACGAGCAGTACTTC | CASSPAPGVPYEQYF | TRBJ2-7 | . | TRBV9 | .
TGTGCCAGCAGCGTGGGACAGGCCAACTATGGCTACACCTTC | CASSVGQANYGYTF | TRBJ1-2 | . | TRBV7-9 | TRBD1
TGTGCCAGCAGCTTAAGGACAGGGGCGAACACCGGGGAGCTGTTTTTT | CASSLRTGANTGELFF | TRBJ2-2 | . | TRBV7-8 | TRBD1
TGTGCCAGCAGTTTAGAGACTCCCACCGGGGAGCTGTTTTTT | CASSLETPTGELFF | TRBJ2-2 | once | TRBV27 | .
TGTGCCAGTAGTAGCGGACAGACGACGAACACCGGGGAGCTGTTTTTT | CASSSGQTTNTGELFF | TRBJ2-2 | . | TRBV19 | .
TGTGCCAGCAGCTTAGGGGGACTAGCGGGTGCGTACGAGCAGTACTTC | CASSLGGLAGAYEQYF | TRBJ2-7 | . | TRBV7-2 | TRBD2
TGTGCCAGCAGCTTAAGGGACAGGGCGAACACCGGGGAGCTGTTTTTT | CASSLRDRANTGELFF | TRBJ2-2 | . | TRBV7-2 | TRBD1
TGTGCCAGCACTCCGGACAGCCTTATGAACTATGGCTACACCTTC | CASTPDSLMNYGYTF | TRBJ1-2 | . | TRBV11-2 | .
TGTGCCAGCAGCTTAGAGGGGGACAGCTATGGCTACACCTTC | CASSLEGDSYGYTF | TRBJ1-2 | . | TRBV13 | TRBD1
TGTGCCAGCTCCGGACAATCCTACAATGAGCAGTTCTTC | CASSGQSYNEQFF | TRBJ2-1 | . | TRBV2 | .
TGTGCCAGCAGCTTTTACGGGCAGGGCCTTAATGAGCAGTTCTTC | CASSFYGQGLNEQFF | TRBJ2-1 | . | TRBV7-2 | .
TGTGCCAGCAGCGTTCTAGTAGACACCGGGGAGCTGTTTTTT | CASSVLVDTGELFF | TRBJ2-2 | . | TRBV2 | .
TGCAGCGGACTAGCGTTTCAAGAGACCCAGTACTTC | CSGLAFQETQYF | TRBJ2-5 | . | TRBV29-1 | TRBD2
TGTGCCAGTAGTTCCCCGAGGGATGTTCCACACGAGCAGTACTTC | CASSSPRDVPHEQYF | TRBJ2-7 | . | TRBV19 | .
TGTGCCAGCAGTGACTCAGGGGGCAGAGATCCCTATGGCTACACCTTC | CASSDSGGRDPYGYTF | TRBJ1-2 | . | TRBV6-4 | TRBD1
TGTGCCAGCAGTTTAAGCGAAGCTTTCTTT | CASSLSEAFF | TRBJ1-1 | . | TRBV28 | .
TGTGCCAGCTCACCTGGACTAGACACCGGGGAGCTGTTTTTT | CASSPGLDTGELFF | TRBJ2-2 | . | TRBV18 | TRBD2
TGTGCCAGCAGTCCTTTGAGTTACAATGAGCAGTTCTTC | CASSPLSYNEQFF | TRBJ2-1 | few | TRBV2 | .
TGTGCCAGCAGCCAGGGTTATGGGAATCAGCCCCAGCATTTT | CASSQGYGNQPQHF | TRBJ1-5 | . | TRBV11-2 | .
TGTGCCAGCAGGGGGACAGTCTATAATTCACCCCTCCACTTT | CASRGTVYNSPLHF | TRBJ1-6 | . | TRBV7-3 | TRBD1
TGTGCCAGCAGCTTGGGGGGGCGTGATAGCACAGATACGCAGTATTTT | CASSLGGRDSTDTQYF | TRBJ2-3 | once | TRBV5-4 | .
TGTGCCAGCAGTTTAGGCAGGGCGGGGTCGGATGGCTACACCTTC | CASSLGRAGSDGYTF | TRBJ1-2 | . | TRBV28 | .
TGTGCCAGTAAAATGGGGGGTGGAGTGAACACTGAAGCTTTCTTT | CASKMGGGVNTEAFF | TRBJ1-1 | . | TRBV19 | .
TGTGCCACCAGTGCCCCGGTGGGGGGAGGCTCCTACGAGCAGTACTTC | CATSAPVGGGSYEQYF | TRBJ2-7 | . | TRBV24-1 | .
TGTGCCAGCGTGGCTAGCGTTGCCGGGGAGCTGTTTTTT | CASVASVAGELFF | TRBJ2-2 | . | TRBV11-3 | .
TGTGCCAGCAGCTCCCGACAGGGGCGGGGGGGCTACACCTTC | CASSSRQGRGGYTF | TRBJ1-2 | . | TRBV5-4 | TRBD1
TGTGCCAGCAGTTTTGGAGTCCTCCTCTACGAGCAGTACTTC | CASSFGVLLYEQYF | TRBJ2-7 | . | TRBV28 | .
TGCGCCAGCAGCTTCGGAGCGTACGGTTACTCCTACAATGAGCAGTTCTTC | CASSFGAYGYSYNEQFF | TRBJ2-1 | . | TRBV5-1 | .
TGTGCCAGCAGCTTGCGGACAGGGCGTTCCTACGAGCAGTACTTC | CASSLRTGRSYEQYF | TRBJ2-7 | . | TRBV5-4 | TRBD1
TGTGCCAGCAATTTCACCGGGACAGGGAATGAAAAACTGTTTTTT | CASNFTGTGNEKLFF | TRBJ1-4 | once | TRBV28 | TRBD1